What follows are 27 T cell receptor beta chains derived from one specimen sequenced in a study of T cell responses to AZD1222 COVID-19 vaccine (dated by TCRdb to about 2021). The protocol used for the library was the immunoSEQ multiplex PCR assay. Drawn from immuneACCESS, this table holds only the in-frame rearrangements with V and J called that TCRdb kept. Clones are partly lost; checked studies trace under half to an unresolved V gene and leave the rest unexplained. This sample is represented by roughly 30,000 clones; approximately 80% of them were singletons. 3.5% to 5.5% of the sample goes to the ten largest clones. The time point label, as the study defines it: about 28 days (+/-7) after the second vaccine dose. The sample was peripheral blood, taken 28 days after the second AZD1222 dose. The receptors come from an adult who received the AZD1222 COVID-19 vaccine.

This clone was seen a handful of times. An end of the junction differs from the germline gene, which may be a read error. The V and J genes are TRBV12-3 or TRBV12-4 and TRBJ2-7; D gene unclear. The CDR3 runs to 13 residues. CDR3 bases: TGTGCCAGCAGTTTAGCGATGGTAGGAAGGTGTGACTTC. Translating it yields CASSLAMVGRCDF.

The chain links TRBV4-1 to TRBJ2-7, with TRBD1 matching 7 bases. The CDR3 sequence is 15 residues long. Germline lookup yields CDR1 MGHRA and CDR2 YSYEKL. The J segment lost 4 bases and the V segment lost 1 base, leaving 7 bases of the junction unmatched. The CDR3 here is CASSQAEQGRYEQYV. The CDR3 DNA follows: TGCGCCAGCAGCCAAGCTGAACAGGGGCGATACGAGCAGTACGTC.

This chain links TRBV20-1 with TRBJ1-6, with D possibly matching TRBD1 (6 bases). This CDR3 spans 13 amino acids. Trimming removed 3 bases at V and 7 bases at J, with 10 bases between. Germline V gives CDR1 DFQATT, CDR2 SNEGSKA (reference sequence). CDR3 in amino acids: CSASSGGNSPLHF. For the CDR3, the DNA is TGCAGTGCTAGTTCGGGGGGCAATTCACCCCTCCACTTT.

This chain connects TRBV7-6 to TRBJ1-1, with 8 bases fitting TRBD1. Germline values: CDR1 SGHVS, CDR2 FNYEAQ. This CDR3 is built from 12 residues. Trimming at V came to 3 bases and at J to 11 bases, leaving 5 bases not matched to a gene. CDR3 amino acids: CASSLGTGRAFF. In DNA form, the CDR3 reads TGTGCCAGCAGCTTGGGGACAGGACGGGCTTTCTTT.

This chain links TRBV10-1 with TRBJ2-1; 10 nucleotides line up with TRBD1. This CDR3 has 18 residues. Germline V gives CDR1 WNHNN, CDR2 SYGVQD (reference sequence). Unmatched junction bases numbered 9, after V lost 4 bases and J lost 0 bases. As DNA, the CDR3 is TGCGCCAGCAGTGCAAGGGACAGGGGAAGGGACTCCTACAATGAGCAGTTCTTC. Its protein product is CASSARDRGRDSYNEQFF.

DNA of the CDR3: TGTGCCAGCAGTCCGCGGACGTCGGGCTATGAAAAACTGTTTTTT. Translation: CASSPRTSGYEKLFF. The chain is built from TRBV6-5 and TRBJ1-4; D gene unclear. V lost 5 bases and J 6 bases, leaving 16 bases between the germline ends. CDR3 length: 15 residues. Per the germline V gene, CDR1 is MNHEY and CDR2 is SVGAGI.

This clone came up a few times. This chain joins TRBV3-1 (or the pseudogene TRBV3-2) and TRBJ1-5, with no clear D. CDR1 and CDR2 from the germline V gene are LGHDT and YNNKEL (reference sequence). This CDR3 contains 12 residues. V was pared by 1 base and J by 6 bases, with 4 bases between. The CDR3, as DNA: TGTGCCAGCAGCCAAGCAAGTCAGCCCCAGCATTTT. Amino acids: CASSQASQPQHF.

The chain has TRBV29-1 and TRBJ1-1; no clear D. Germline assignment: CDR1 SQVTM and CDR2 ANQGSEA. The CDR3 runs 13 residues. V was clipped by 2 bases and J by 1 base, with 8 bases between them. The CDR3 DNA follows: TGCAGCGTTGAATCGGGGAGGAACACTGAAGCTTTCTTT. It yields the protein CSVESGRNTEAFF.

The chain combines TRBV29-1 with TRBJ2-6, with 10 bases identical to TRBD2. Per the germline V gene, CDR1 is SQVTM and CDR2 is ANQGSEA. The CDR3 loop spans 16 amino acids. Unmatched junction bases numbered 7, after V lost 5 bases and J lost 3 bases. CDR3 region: CSVRASGSGGANVLTF. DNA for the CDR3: TGCAGCGTTAGGGCTAGCGGGAGTGGTGGGGCCAACGTCCTGACTTTC.

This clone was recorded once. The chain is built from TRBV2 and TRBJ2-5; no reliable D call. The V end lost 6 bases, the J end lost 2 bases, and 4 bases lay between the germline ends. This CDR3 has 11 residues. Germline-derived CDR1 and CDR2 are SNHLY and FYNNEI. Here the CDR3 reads CASRYQETQYF. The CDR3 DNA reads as TGTGCCAGCAGGTATCAAGAGACCCAGTACTTC.

The CDR3 DNA is TGTGCCAGCTCACCGGGCGGCATGAACACTGAAGCTTTCTTT. Encoded protein: CASSPGGMNTEAFF. The rearrangement uses TRBV18 and TRBJ1-1; D remains unclear. This CDR3 has 14 residues. From germline, CDR1 is KGHSH and CDR2 LQKENI. The V end lost 3 bases, the J end lost 0 bases, and 8 bases lay between the germline ends.

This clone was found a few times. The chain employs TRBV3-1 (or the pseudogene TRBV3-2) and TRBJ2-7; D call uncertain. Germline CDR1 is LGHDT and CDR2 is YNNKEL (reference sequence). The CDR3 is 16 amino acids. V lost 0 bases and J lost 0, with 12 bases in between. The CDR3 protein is CASSQDRSVDSYEQYV. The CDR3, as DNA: TGTGCCAGCAGCCAAGATAGGAGCGTTGACTCCTACGAGCAGTACGTC.

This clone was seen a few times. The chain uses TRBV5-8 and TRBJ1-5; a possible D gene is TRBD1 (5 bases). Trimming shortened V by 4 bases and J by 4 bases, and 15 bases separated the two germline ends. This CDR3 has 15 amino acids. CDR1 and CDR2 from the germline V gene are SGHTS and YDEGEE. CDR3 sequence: CASSPERGGNQPQHF. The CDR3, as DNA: TGTGCCAGCAGCCCCGAGCGGGGCGGGAATCAGCCCCAGCATTTT.

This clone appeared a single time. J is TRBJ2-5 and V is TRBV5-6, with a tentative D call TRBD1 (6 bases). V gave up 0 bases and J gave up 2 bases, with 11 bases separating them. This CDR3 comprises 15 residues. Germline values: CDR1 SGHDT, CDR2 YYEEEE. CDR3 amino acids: CASSLGPGQQETQYF. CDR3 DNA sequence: TGTGCCAGCAGCTTGGGTCCTGGACAGCAAGAGACCCAGTACTTC.

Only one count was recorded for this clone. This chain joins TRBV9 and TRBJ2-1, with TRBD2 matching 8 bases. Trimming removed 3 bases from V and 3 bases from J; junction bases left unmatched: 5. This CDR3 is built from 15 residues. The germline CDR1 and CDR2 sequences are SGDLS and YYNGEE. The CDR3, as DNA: TGTGCCAGCAGCGACCGGGGGGGACTCTACAATGAGCAGTTCTTC. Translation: CASSDRGGLYNEQFF. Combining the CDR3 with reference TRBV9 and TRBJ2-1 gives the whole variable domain DSGVTQTPKHLITATGQRVTLRCSPRSGDLSVYWYQQSLDQGLQFLIQYYNGEERAKGNILERFSAQQFPDLHSELNLSSLELGDSALYFCASSDRGGLYNEQFFGPGTRLTVL.

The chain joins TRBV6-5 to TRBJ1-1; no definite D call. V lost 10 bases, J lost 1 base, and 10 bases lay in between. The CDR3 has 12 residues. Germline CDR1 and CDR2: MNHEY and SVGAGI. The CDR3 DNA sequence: TGTGCCATAAAGCGCTGGAACACTGAAGCTTTCTTT. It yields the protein CAIKRWNTEAFF.

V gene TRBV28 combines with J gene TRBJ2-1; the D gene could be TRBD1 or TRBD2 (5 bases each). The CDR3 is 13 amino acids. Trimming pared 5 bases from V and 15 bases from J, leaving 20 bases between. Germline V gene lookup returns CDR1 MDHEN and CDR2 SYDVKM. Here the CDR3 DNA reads TGTGCCAGCAGTCCCCACGCCGCCGCTGGGGGGTTCTTC. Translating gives CASSPHAAAGGFF.

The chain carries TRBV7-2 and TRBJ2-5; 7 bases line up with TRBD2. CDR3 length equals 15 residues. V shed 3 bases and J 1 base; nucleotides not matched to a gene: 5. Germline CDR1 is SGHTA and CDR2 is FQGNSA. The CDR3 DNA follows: TGTGCCAGCAGCTTCAGACTAGCACTCCAAGAGACCCAGTACTTC. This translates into CASSFRLALQETQYF.

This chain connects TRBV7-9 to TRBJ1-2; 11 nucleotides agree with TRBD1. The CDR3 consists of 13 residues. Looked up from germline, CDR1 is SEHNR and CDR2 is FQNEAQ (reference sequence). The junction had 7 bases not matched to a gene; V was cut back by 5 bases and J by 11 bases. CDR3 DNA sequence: TGTGCCAGCAGCCCAAGGGACAGGGGGGCTTACACCTTC. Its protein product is CASSPRDRGAYTF.

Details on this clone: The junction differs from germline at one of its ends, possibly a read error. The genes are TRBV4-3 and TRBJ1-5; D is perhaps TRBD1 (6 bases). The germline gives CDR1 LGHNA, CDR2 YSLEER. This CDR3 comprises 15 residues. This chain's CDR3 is CASSQDTGKGQPQHF. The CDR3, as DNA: TGCGCCAGCAGTCAAGACACAGGGAAAGGGCAGCCCCAGCATTTT.

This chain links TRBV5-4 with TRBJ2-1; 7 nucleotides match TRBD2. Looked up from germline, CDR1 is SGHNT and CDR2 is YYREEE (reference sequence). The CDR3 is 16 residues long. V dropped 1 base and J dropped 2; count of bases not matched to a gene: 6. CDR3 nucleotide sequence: TGTGCCAGCAGCTTGAGTGCGACTAGCACCTACAATGAGCAGTTCTTC. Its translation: CASSLSATSTYNEQFF. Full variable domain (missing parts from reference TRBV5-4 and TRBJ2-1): ETGVTQSPTHLIKTRGQQVTLRCSSQSGHNTVSWYQQALGQGPQFIFQYYREEENGRGNFPPRFSGLQFPNYSSELNVNALELDDSALYLCASSLSATSTYNEQFFGPGTRLTVL.

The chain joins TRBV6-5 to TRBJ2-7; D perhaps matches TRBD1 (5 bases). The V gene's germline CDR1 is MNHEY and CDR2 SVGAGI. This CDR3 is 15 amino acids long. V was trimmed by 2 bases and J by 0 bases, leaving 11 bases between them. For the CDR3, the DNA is TGTGCCAGCAGTTACGGCCGGACAAGCTCCTACGAGCAGTACTTC. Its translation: CASSYGRTSSYEQYF.

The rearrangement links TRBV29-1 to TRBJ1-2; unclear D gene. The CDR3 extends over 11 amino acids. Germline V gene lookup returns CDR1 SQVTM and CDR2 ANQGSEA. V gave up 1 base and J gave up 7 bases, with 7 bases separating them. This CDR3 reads CSVEGERGYTF. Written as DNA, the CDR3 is TGCAGCGTTGAAGGCGAGCGTGGCTACACCTTC.

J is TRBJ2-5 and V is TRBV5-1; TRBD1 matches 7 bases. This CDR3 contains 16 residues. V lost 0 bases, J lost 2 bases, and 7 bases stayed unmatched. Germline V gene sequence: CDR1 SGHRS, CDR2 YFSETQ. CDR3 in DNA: TGCGCCAGCAGCTTGGCAGGCTACAGGGGACAAGAGACCCAGTACTTC. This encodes CASSLAGYRGQETQYF.

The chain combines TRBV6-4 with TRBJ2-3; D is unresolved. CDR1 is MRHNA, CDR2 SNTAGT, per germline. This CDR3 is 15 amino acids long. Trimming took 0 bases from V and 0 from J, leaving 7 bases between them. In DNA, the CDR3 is TGTGCCAGCAGTGACTCGACTTATAGCACAGATACGCAGTATTTT. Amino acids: CASSDSTYSTDTQYF.

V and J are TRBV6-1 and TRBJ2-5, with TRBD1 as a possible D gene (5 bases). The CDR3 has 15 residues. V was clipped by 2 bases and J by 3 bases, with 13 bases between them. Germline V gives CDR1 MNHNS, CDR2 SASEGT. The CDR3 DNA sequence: TGTGCCAGCAGTGAATGGTCGGCAGGGAAAGAGACCCAGTACTTC. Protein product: CASSEWSAGKETQYF.

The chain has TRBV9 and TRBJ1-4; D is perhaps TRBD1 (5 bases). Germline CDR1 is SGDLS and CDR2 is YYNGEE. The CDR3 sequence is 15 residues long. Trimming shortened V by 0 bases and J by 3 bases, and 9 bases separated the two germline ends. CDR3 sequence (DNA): TGTGCCAGCAGCGTAGACAGGCAGGCTAATGAAAAACTGTTTTTT. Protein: CASSVDRQANEKLFF. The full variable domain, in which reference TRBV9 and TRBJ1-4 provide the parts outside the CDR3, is DSGVTQTPKHLITATGQRVTLRCSPRSGDLSVYWYQQSLDQGLQFLIQYYNGEERAKGNILERFSAQQFPDLHSELNLSSLELGDSALYFCASSVDRQANEKLFFGSGTQLSVL.